This T cell receptor beta chain emerged from a study of radiotherapy plus CTLA-4 blockade in lung cancer. Study-wide findings and caveats: Blood TCR clones of tumor origin expanded after radiotherapy plus ipilimumab. Dynamics of early blood T cell clones, together with interferon-beta, were reportedly the best predictors of response.

About this clone: Its antigen is unidentified.

The germline V gene encodes CDR1 LGHNT and CDR2 FRNRAP. CDR3 length: 15 residues. The junction had 5 bases not matched to a gene; V was cut back by 6 bases and J by 1 base. Some clones are missing from TCRdb's copy, which holds only in-frame ones; the method was immunoSEQ multiplex PCR. The top ten hold 0.87% of the sample, which has 65,000 to 95,000 clones, about 88% seen once. The chain links TRBV12-5 to TRBJ2-1, with 8 bases that match TRBD2. This sample comprised peripheral blood, obtained from a patient treated with radiotherapy plus ipilimumab. The sequence was obtained from a human donor with non-small cell lung cancer who had stable disease on radiotherapy plus ipilimumab. CDR3 region: CASGLSGGSYNEQFF. DNA of the CDR3: TGTGCTAGTGGGCTGAGCGGGGGTTCCTACAATGAGCAGTTCTTC.